One and the same sample provided the 12 T cell receptor beta chains below, sequenced in a study of blood T cell repertoires in COVID-19 (TCRdb year 2020). Preparation of the library involved the immunoSEQ multiplex PCR assay. The source is immuneACCESS, and TCRdb retained only in-frame sequences with V and J called. Part of the clones is not carried over; for the studies checked, unresolved V genes explain less than half of this, and the remainder is unexplained. This sample gives more than 70,000 clones in total; 80% of them show up just once. The ten largest clonotypes hold 10% of the sample. Sequenced sample: peripheral blood. All receptors come from a woman in her seventies with acute or convalescent COVID-19.

J is TRBJ1-1 and V is TRBV28; 8 bases are a match to TRBD1. V was pared by 5 bases and J by 1 base, with 0 bases of the junction left unmatched. Germline V gene sequence: CDR1 MDHEN, CDR2 SYDVKM. The CDR3 covers 13 residues. The CDR3 region is CASSGQGNTEAFF. The CDR3 DNA reads TGTGCCAGCAGTGGACAGGGGAACACTGAAGCTTTCTTT.

This clone was found once. The chain recombines TRBV7-2 with TRBJ2-6; TRBD1 might be the D (6 bases). The V end was cut by 5 bases, the J end by 1 base, with 15 bases between. CDR1 and CDR2 (germline): SGHTA, FQGNSA. The CDR3 loop spans 17 amino acids. The chain's CDR3 is CASSPRGPRSGANVLTF. The CDR3 DNA reads as TGTGCCAGCAGCCCCAGGGGCCCTCGATCTGGGGCCAACGTCCTGACTTTC.

This clone was detected only a few times. The V gene is TRBV5-1, the J gene TRBJ2-7, with 7 bases lining up with TRBD1. The V segment lost 6 bases and the J segment 2 bases; nucleotides outside the gene matches: 11. CDR1 and CDR2 (germline): SGHRS, YFSETQ. There are 15 residues in the CDR3. The CDR3 loop is CASTLDVQGTYEQYF. DNA for the CDR3: TGCGCCAGCACCCTTGATGTACAGGGGACCTACGAGCAGTACTTC.

This chain links TRBV19 with TRBJ2-2; D may be TRBD1 (7 bases). This CDR3 is built from 15 residues. Looked up from germline, CDR1 is LNHDA and CDR2 is SQIVND (reference sequence). The germline V and J ends were trimmed by 4 bases and 7 bases, with 16 bases remaining between them. The CDR3 coding sequence is TGTGCCAGTAGTAGGAGGGGGCAGTATGACGGGGAGCTGTTTTTT. Amino acids: CASSRRGQYDGELFF. Complete variable domain (other parts from reference TRBV19 and TRBJ2-2): DGGITQSPKYLFRKEGQNVTLSCEQNLNHDAMYWYRQDPGQGLRLIYYSQIVNDFQKGDIAEGYSVSREKKESFPLTVTSAQKNPTAFYLCASSRRGQYDGELFFGEGSRLTVL.

The CDR3 reads CASSSQGHNEQFF. The CDR3, as DNA: TGCGCCAGCAGCTCGCAGGGCCACAATGAGCAGTTCTTC. The rearrangement uses TRBV5-1 and TRBJ2-1; the D gene is possibly TRBD1 (5 bases). V shed 3 bases and J shed 5 bases, with 9 bases lying between them. The germline V gene encodes CDR1 SGHRS and CDR2 YFSETQ. The CDR3 is 13 amino acids. The whole variable domain, filled in from reference TRBV5-1 and TRBJ2-1, reads KAGVTQTPRYLIKTRGQQVTLSCSPISGHRSVSWYQQTPGQGLQFLFEYFSETQRNKGNFPGRFSGRQFSNSRSEMNVSTLELGDSALYLCASSSQGHNEQFFGPGTRLTVL.

The V call is TRBV21-1, the J call TRBJ2-2; the table's D call of TRBD2 was not tested on the DNA. TRBV21-1 is marked as a pseudogene. The CDR3 contains 19 residues. The CDR3 DNA sequence: TGTGCCAGCAGCAATGGAAGGCCCTTACTAGCGGCGAACACCGGGGAGCTGTTTTTT. It specifies CASSNGRPLLAANTGELFF.

The chain uses TRBV11-3 and TRBJ2-7; TRBD2 matches 13 bases. The CDR3 runs 16 residues. CDR1 and CDR2 (germline): SGHNT, YENEEA. V was pared by 3 bases and J by 4 bases, with 6 bases of the junction left unmatched. The CDR3 loop reads CASSFETSGRKYEQYF. In DNA, the CDR3 is TGTGCCAGCAGCTTTGAGACTAGCGGGAGGAAGTACGAGCAGTACTTC.

J is TRBJ2-7 and V is TRBV19; 8 bases align to TRBD1. CDR3 size: 15 residues. CDR1 is LNHDA and CDR2 is SQIVND in the germline V gene (reference sequence). Trimming took 6 bases from V and 4 from J; bases not matched to a gene: 11. CDR3 nucleotide sequence: TGTGCCAGTAGCCTACAGGGGGGTGGCGGATACGAGCAGTACTTC. Protein sequence: CASSLQGGGGYEQYF. The full variable domain, with the rest looked up from reference TRBV19 and TRBJ2-7, is DGGITQSPKYLFRKEGQNVTLSCEQNLNHDAMYWYRQDPGQGLRLIYYSQIVNDFQKGDIAEGYSVSREKKESFPLTVTSAQKNPTAFYLCASSLQGGGGYEQYFGPGTRLTVT.

The chain carries TRBV6-5 and TRBJ1-5, with TRBD1 identical over 7 bases. Germline V gene data show CDR1 as MNHEY and CDR2 as SVGAGI. This CDR3 has 14 amino acids. J lost 8 bases, V lost 6 bases, and 10 bases had no gene match. CDR3 residues: CASRSLGGREPQHF. The CDR3 DNA reads TGTGCCAGCAGAAGCTTAGGGGGCAGGGAGCCCCAGCATTTT.

The chain carries TRBV18 and TRBJ1-5; D may be TRBD1 (6 bases). V was shortened by 2 bases and J by 6 bases, with 11 bases between the two germline ends. This CDR3 region has 14 residues. The germline V gene has CDR1 KGHSH and CDR2 LQKENI. This CDR3 reads CASSPGGSGQPQHF. In nucleotides, the CDR3 is TGTGCCAGCTCACCAGGGGGCTCTGGTCAGCCCCAGCATTTT.

The chain has TRBV19 and TRBJ2-3, with D perhaps being TRBD1 or TRBD2 (7 bases each). CDR3 length: 15 amino acids. V lost 5 bases to trimming and J lost 4 bases, with 16 bases between them. CDR1 and CDR2 (germline): LNHDA, SQIVND (reference sequence). CDR3 nucleotide sequence: TGTGCCAGTAGTCTAGCGGTAGGGGGCCCAGATACGCAGTATTTT. This translates into CASSLAVGGPDTQYF.

There are a few counts of this clone. This rearrangement joins TRBV5-1 to TRBJ1-5; D is undetermined. This CDR3 spans 13 amino acids. The germline CDR1 and CDR2 sequences are SGHRS and YFSETQ. V lost 0 bases and J 5 bases, leaving 6 bases between the germline ends. The CDR3 coding sequence is TGCGCCAGCAGCTTGGGACGGGATCAGCCCCAGCATTTT. Its translation is CASSLGRDQPQHF.